This TCR beta chain was profiled in a study of T-cell memory formation after mild COVID-19. Study at large: Largely, the TCR clusters proved donor specific.

This CDR3 region has 13 residues. The germline gives CDR1 SSHAT, CDR2 FNYEAQ (reference sequence). With 5 bases clipped from V and 4 bases from J, the junction kept 2 bases outside the gene matches. This clonotype was detected many times. Its antigen is as yet unknown. Study results and caveats: Proof of SARS-CoV-2 specificity was absent for the second-wave clones that crested on day 37.

Researchers used 5'RACE with constant-segment primers to make TCR alpha and TCR beta cDNA libraries that carry sample barcodes and UMIs. Each CDR3 protein gets one entry after TCRdb re-called the 5' RACE reads with MiXCR. In the table there are over 350,000 distinct CDR3 sequences, around a sixth of which are singletons. The sequenced sample consisted of PBMCs or a T cell subset sorted from them (not recorded which). The sequence came from a man aged 18 to 29 who had mild COVID-19 (a few samples of this study predate the infection). Cell type and time point are not known. This chain joins TRBV7-7 and TRBJ2-1; 7 bases line up with TRBD1. CDR3 loop: CASSTDRYNEQFF. The CDR3 DNA reads as TGTGCCAGCAGCACGGACAGGTACAATGAGCAGTTCTTC.